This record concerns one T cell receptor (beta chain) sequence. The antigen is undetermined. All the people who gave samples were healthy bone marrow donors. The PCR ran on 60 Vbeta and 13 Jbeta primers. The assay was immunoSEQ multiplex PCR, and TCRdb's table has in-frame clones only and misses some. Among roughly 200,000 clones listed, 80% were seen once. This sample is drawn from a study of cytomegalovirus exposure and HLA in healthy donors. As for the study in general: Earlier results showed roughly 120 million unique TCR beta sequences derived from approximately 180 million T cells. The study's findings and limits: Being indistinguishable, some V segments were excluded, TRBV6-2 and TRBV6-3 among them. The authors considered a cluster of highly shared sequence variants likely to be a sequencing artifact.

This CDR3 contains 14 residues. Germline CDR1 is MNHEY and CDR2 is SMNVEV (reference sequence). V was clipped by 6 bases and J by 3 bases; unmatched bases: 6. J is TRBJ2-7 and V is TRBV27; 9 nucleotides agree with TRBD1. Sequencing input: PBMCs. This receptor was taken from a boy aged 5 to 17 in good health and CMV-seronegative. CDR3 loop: CASSPGTGLYEQYF. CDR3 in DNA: TGTGCCAGCAGCCCTGGGACAGGGCTCTACGAGCAGTACTTC.